Sequencing of this T cell receptor beta chain was carried out in a study of T cells in Graves' hyperthyroidism and ophthalmopathy (dated by TCRdb to about 2019). Background on the whole study: Peripheral blood was sampled at the time of initial diagnosis, prior to any treatment. According to the paper, TCR Vbeta CDR3 sequencing was carried out on about 140 peripheral blood samples, which came from approximately 41 ophthalmopathy, some 73 hyperthyroidism and around 17 progressor patients. For training and testing, the 100 or so patients in the discovery cohort were randomly divided in a 7:3 ratio. A discovery cohort of about 96 patients, about 44 with Graves' ophthalmopathy and fewer than 65 with stable Graves' hyperthyroidism, was used to find distinguishing TCR V-J signatures. Thyroid tissue and blood T-cell repertoires from more than 5 Graves' hyperthyroidism patients were also compared in the study. After blood sampling, hyperthyroidism patients were treated with methimazole at a starting dose of 30 mg daily, and ophthalmopathy patients were treated with high-dose intravenous methylprednisolone. Prospective prediction of ophthalmopathy was tested in an independent validation cohort consisting of some 18 hyperthyroidism patients and over 15 patients who later progressed to ophthalmopathy.

From its cysteine to its phenylalanine, the CDR3 spans 17 amino acids. Just CDR3 DNA is preserved here, 51 bases in frame from base 1. CDR1 is given as MNHNS and CDR2 as SASEGT, both from the germline V gene. The TCR beta CDR3 regions were amplified from the RNA transcripts. For the first round of RT-PCR on the TCR CDR3, the HTBI primer set was used together with the Qiagen OneStep RT-PCR kit. A second multiplex PCR round built the libraries, followed by size selection and purification. The libraries were sequenced on an Illumina HiSeq2000 using paired-end 100 bp reads. The original pipeline was this. SOAPnuke was used to process the raw data, throwing out any read that contained adapters or uncalled bases, had a mean Phred below 15, or lacked an exact constant-primer or identifier match. High-quality paired reads were merged with COPE v1.2.5, and unique nucleotide sequences were defined as clonotypes. MiTCR v1.1 was used to align the clonotypes against IMGT TRBV, TRBD and TRBJ reference segments. The analysis was restricted to V-J combinations with a frequency above 0.0001, which together covered 99.2% of the repertoires. A TCS score was defined as the ratio between F50 (clonal expansion) and ExV (chaos), using BLOSUM62-based TCRdist between CDR3 peptides within each V-J. Welch's t-statistics and random forest reduced several hundred V-J features to 10 to 15, which were used in a naive Bayes classifier (R e1071). TCRdb applied fastp at Q25 and MiXCR to the public reads, then kept only in-frame beta chains. Rows are unified per CDR3 protein, each entry keeping the most common DNA and genes. It is TCRdb's table, rather than the study itself, that gives the V and J calls and clone size. Across this sample there are a few hundred thousand distinct CDR3 sequences, with about 14% seen only once. The ten biggest clones cover around 20% of the sample.

Overall results and qualifications from the work: During validation, the model predicted progression to ophthalmopathy a median of about 6.5 months ahead of onset, with around 65% sensitivity and 72% to 85% specificity. No statistical method was used to fix the sample size in advance, and group allocation was not hidden from the investigators. A model built on a 13 V-J signature distinguished ophthalmopathy from stable hyperthyroidism, reaching roughly 88% sensitivity and under 84% specificity in cross-validation and 80%/75% in testing. Most expanded thyroid clonotypes (frequency above 0.001) were also detected in blood, suggesting blood repertoires may reflect thyroid immune responses.

With regard to this clonotype: The specificity of this receptor is unknown. An end of the junction differs from the germline gene, which may be a read error.

Hyperthyroidism patients were newly diagnosed, had a disease duration of under 2 months, and were aged 18 to 65 years. Any patient with an uncontrolled infection, another autoimmune disease, pregnancy or lactation was excluded. Diagnoses relied on clinical symptoms, serum thyroxine and TRAb, thyroid ultrasound and orbital computed tomography. Blood from progressor patients was collected at the time of first diagnosis with hyperthyroidism, before any ophthalmopathy symptoms had appeared. Ficoll-Paque density gradient centrifugation was used to isolate PBMCs from approximately 10 ml of fresh peripheral blood. Progressor patients were first diagnosed with Graves' hyperthyroidism and then developed ophthalmopathy during follow-up. Total RNA was extracted using Trizol reagent, and RNA quality was assessed on an Agilent 2100 Bioanalyzer.

This receptor was obtained from a man younger than 45 with Graves' hyperthyroidism that later progressed to Graves' ophthalmopathy. In this chain, TRBV6-1 is recombined with TRBJ2-3; 11 bases in the middle match TRBD2. Material: blood. The CDR3 in this case is CVSSEAWLAGGLDTQYF. Read as DNA, the sequence is TGTGTCAGCAGTGAAGCTTGGCTAGCGGGGGGTTTAGATACGCAGTATTTT.